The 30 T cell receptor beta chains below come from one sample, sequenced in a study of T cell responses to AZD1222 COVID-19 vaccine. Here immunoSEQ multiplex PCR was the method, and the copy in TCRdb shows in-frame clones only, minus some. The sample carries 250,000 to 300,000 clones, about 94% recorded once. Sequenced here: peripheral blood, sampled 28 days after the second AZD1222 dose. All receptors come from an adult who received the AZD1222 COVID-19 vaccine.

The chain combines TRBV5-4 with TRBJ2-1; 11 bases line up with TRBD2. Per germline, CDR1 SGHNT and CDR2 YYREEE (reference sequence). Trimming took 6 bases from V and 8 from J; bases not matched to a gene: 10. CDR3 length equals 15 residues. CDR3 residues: CASTKTSGDWDEQFF. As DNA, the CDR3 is TGTGCCAGCACCAAGACTAGCGGGGACTGGGATGAGCAGTTCTTC.

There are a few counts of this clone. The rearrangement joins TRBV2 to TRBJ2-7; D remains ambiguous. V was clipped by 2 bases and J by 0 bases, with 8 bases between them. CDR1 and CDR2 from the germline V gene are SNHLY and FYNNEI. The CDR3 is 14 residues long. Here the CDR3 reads CASSEQWGSYEQYF. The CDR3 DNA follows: TGTGCCAGCAGTGAACAATGGGGCTCCTACGAGCAGTACTTC.

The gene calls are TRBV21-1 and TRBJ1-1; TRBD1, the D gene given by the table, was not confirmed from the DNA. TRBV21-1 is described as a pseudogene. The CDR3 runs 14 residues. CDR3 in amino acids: CASSNRVENTEAFF. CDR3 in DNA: TGTGCCAGCAGCAACAGGGTAGAGAACACTGAAGCTTTCTTT.

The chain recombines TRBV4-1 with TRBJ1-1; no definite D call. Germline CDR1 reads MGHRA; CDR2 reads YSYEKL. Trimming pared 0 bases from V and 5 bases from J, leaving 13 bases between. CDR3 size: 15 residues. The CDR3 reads CASSQEILGRTEAFF. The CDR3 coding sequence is TGCGCCAGCAGCCAAGAAATTCTGGGGAGAACTGAAGCTTTCTTT.

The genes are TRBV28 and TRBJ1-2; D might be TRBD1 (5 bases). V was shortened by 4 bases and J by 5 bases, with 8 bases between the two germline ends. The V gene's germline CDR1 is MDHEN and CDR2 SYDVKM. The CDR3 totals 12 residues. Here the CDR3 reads CASSSPGYGYTF. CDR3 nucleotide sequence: TGTGCCAGCAGTTCGCCAGGGTATGGCTACACCTTC.

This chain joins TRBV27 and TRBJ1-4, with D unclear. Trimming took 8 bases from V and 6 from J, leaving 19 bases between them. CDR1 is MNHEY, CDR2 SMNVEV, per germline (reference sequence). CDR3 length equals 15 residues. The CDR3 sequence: CASSLLRPLYEKLFF. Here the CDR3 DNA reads TGTGCCAGCTCACTATTGCGGCCTCTCTATGAAAAACTGTTTTTT.

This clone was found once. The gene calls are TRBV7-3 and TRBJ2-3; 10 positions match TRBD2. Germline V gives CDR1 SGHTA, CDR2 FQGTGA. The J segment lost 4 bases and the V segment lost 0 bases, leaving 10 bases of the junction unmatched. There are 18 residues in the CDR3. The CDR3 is CASSLTWPSGSAADTQYF. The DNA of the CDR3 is TGTGCCAGCAGCTTAACGTGGCCTAGCGGGAGTGCTGCAGATACGCAGTATTTT. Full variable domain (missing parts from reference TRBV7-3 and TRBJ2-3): GAGVSQTPSNKVTEKGKYVELRCDPISGHTALYWYRQSLGQGPEFLIYFQGTGAADDSGLPNDRFFAVRPEGSVSTLKIQRTERGDSAVYLCASSLTWPSGSAADTQYFGPGTRLTVL.

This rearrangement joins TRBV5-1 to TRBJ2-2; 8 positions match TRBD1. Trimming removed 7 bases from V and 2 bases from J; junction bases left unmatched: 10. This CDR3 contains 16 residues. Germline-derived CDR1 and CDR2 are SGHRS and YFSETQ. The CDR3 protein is CASSPQGAGNTGELFF. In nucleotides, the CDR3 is TGCGCCAGCTCGCCTCAGGGGGCTGGTAACACCGGGGAGCTGTTTTTT.

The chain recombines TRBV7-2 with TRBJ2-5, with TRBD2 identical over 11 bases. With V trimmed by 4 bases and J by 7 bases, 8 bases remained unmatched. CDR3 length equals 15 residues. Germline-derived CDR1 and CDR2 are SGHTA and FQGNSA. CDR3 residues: CASSSPGLAVGTQYF. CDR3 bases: TGTGCCAGCAGCTCGCCGGGACTAGCGGTCGGGACCCAGTACTTC.

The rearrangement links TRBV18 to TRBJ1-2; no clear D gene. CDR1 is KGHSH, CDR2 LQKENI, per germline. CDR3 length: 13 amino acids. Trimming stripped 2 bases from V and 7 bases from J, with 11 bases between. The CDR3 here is CASSPEGLIGYTF. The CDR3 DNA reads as TGTGCCAGCTCACCAGAAGGTTTGATTGGCTACACCTTC.

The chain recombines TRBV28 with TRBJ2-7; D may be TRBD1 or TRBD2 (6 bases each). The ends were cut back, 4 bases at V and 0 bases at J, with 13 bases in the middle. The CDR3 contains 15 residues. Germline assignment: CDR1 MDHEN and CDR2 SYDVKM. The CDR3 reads CASSSRGPSSYEQYF. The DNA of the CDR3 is TGTGCCAGCAGTTCACGGGGGCCGAGCTCCTACGAGCAGTACTTC.

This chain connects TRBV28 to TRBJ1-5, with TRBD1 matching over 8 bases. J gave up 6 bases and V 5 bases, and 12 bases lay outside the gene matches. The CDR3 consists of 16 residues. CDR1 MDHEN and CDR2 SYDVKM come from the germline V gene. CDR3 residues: CASSPPDRERGQPQHF. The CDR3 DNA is TGTGCCAGCAGTCCACCGGACAGGGAGCGAGGTCAGCCCCAGCATTTT.

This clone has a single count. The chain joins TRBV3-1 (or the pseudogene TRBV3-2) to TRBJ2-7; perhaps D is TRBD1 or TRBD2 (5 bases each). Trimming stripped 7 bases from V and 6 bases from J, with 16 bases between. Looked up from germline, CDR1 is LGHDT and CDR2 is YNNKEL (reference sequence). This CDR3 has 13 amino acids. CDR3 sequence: CASTSGMGLEQYF. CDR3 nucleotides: TGTGCCAGCACATCCGGGATGGGGCTCGAGCAGTACTTC.

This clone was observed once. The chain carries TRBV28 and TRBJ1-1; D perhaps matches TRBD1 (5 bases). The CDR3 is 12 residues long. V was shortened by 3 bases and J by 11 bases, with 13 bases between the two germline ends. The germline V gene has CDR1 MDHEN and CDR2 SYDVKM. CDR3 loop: CASSFPGGKAFF. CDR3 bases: TGTGCCAGCAGTTTCCCGGGGGGGAAGGCTTTCTTT. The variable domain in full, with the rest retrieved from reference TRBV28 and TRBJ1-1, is DVKVTQSSRYLVKRTGEKVFLECVQDMDHENMFWYRQDPGLGLRLIYFSYDVKMKEKGDIPEGYSVSREKKERFSLILESASTNQTSMYLCASSFPGGKAFFGQGTRLTVV.

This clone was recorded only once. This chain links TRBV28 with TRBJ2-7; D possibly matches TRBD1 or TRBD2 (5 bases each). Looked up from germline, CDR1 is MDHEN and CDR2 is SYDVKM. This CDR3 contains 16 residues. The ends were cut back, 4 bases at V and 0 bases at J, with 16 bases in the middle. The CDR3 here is CASSSTGEGTSYEQYF. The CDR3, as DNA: TGTGCCAGCAGTTCAACAGGCGAGGGGACCTCCTACGAGCAGTACTTC.

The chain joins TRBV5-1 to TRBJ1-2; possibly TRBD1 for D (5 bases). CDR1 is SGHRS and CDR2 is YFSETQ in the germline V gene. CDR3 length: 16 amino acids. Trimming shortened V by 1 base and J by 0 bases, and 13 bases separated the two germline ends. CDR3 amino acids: CASSLSRQTANYGYTF. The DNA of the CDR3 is TGCGCCAGCAGCTTGTCCAGACAGACAGCTAACTATGGCTACACCTTC.

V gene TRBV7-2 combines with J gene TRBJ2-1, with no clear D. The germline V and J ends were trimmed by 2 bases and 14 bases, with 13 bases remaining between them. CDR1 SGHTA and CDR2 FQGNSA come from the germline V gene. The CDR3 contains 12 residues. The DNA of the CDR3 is TGTGCCAGCAGCTTATTTCGGAGTGGGGAGTTCTTC. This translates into CASSLFRSGEFF.

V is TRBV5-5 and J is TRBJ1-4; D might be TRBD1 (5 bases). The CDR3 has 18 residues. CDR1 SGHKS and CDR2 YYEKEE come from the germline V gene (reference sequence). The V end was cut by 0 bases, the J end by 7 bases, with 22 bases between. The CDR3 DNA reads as TGTGCCAGCAGCTTGGCCATGGCTAGGGGCCGAGGTCCTGAAAAACTGTTTTTT. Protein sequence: CASSLAMARGRGPEKLFF. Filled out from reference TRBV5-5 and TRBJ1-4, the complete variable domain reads DAGVTQSPTHLIKTRGQQVTLRCSPISGHKSVSWYQQVLGQGPQFIFQYYEKEERGRGNFPDRFSARQFPNYSSELNVNALLLGDSALYLCASSLAMARGRGPEKLFFGSGTQLSVL.

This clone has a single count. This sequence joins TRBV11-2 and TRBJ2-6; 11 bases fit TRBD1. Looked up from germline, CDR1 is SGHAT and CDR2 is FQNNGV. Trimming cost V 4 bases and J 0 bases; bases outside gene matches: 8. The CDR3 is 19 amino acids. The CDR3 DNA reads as TGTGCCAGCAGCTCACTCCGGGACAGGGGGTCCTCTGGGGCCAACGTCCTGACTTTC. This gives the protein CASSSLRDRGSSGANVLTF. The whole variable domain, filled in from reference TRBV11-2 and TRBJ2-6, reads EAGVAQSPRYKIIEKRQSVAFWCNPISGHATLYWYQQILGQGPKLLIQFQNNGVVDDSQLPKDRFSAERLKGVDSTLKIQPAKLEDSAVYLCASSSLRDRGSSGANVLTFGAGSRLTVL.

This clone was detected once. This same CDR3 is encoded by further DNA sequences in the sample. This CDR3 reads CASSVQGSGNTIYF. In DNA form, the CDR3 reads TGTGCCAGCAGCGTACAGGGGTCTGGAAACACCATATATTTT. The chain couples TRBV9 to TRBJ1-3; D is possibly TRBD1 (6 bases). Germline CDR1 SGDLS, CDR2 YYNGEE. The CDR3 spans 14 residues. V was shortened by 1 base and J by 1 base, with 6 bases between the two germline ends.

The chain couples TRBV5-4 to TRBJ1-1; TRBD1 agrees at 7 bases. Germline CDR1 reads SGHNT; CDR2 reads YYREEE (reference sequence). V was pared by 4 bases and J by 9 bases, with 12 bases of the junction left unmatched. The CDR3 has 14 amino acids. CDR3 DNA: TGTGCCAGCAGCCCCTCGGGGACAGATAATCAAGCTTTCTTT. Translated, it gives CASSPSGTDNQAFF.

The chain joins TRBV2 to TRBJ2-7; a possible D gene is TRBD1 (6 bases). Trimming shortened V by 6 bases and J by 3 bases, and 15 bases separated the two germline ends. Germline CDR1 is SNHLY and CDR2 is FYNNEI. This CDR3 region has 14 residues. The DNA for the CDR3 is TGTGCCAGCAGACGACAGGAGAGGGGCTACGAGCAGTACTTC. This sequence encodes CASRRQERGYEQYF.

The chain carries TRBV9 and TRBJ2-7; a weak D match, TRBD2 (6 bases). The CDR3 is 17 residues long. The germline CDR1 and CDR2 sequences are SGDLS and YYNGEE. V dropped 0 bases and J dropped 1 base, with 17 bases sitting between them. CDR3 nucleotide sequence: TGTGCCAGCAGCGTAGGACCGGACCCCCGGGGGTCCTACGAGCAGTACTTC. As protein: CASSVGPDPRGSYEQYF.

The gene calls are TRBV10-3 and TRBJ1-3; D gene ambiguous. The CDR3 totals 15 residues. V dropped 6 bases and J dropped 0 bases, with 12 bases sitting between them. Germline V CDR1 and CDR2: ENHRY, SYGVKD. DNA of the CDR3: TGTGCCATCAGGGAAGGACGTCACTCTGGAAACACCATATATTTT. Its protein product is CAIREGRHSGNTIYF.

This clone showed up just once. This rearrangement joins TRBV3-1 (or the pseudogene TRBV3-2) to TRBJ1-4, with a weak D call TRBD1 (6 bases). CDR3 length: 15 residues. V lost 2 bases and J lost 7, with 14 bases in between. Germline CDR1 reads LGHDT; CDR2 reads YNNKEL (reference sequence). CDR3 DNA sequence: TGTGCCAGCAGCCAAAGGGGGGCGGGTGGTGAAAAACTGTTTTTT. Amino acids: CASSQRGAGGEKLFF.

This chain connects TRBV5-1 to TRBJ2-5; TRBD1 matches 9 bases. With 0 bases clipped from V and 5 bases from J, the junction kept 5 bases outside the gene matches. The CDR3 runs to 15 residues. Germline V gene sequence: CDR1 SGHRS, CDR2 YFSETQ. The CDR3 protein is CASSLEQGAWETQYF. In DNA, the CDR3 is TGCGCCAGCAGCTTGGAACAGGGGGCGTGGGAGACCCAGTACTTC.

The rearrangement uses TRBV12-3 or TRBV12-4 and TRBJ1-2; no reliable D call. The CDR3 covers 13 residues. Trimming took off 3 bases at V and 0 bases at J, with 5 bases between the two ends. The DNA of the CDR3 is TGTGCCAGCAGTTTGTCAGCTAACTATGGCTACACCTTC. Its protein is CASSLSANYGYTF.

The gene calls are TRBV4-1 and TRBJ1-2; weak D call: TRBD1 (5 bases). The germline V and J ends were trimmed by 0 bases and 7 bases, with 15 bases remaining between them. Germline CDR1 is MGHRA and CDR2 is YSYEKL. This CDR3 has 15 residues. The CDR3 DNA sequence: TGCGCCAGCAGCCAAGATCAGTCAGGGAGGTTTGGCTACACCTTC. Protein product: CASSQDQSGRFGYTF.

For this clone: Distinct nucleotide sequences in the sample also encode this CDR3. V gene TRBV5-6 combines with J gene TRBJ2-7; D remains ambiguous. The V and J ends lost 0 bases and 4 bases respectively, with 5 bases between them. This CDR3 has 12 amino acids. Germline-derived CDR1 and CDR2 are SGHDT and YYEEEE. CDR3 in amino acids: CASSLAAYEQYF. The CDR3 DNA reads TGTGCCAGCAGCTTGGCAGCTTACGAGCAGTACTTC.

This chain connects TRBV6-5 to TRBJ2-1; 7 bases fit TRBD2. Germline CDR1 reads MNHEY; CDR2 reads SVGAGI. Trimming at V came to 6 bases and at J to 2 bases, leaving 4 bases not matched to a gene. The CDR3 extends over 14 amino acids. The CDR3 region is CASRPTSAYNEQFF. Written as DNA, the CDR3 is TGTGCCAGCAGACCCACTAGCGCCTACAATGAGCAGTTCTTC.